The 17 T cell receptor beta chains below all came from one sample that was sequenced in a study of blood T cell repertoires in COVID-19. Sequenced by immunoSEQ multiplex PCR; TCRdb stores in-frame clones only, minus some. The data hold more than 250,000 clones, with approximately 85% observed a single time. Sequences were obtained from PBMCs or T cells enriched from blood (not recorded which). These receptors originate from a man aged 25 to 40 who had recovered from COVID-19.

The rearrangement joins TRBV5-5 to TRBJ2-2, with 7 positions matching TRBD2. The germline gives CDR1 SGHKS, CDR2 YYEKEE (reference sequence). CDR3 length: 16 amino acids. J was trimmed by 2 bases and V by 2 bases; bases with no gene match: 6. DNA of the CDR3: TGTGCCAGCAGCTTCGGGAGGAACTTCAACACCGGGGAGCTGTTTTTT. It yields the protein CASSFGRNFNTGELFF.

The chain links TRBV27 to TRBJ1-1; D is possibly TRBD1 (5 bases). Per the germline V gene, CDR1 is MNHEY and CDR2 is SMNVEV (reference sequence). Trimming left V 4 bases short and J 3 bases short, with 12 bases between. This CDR3 is 14 amino acids long. The CDR3, as DNA: TGTGCCAGCAGTTGGGGGGTTTGGGACACTGAAGCTTTCTTT. Residues: CASSWGVWDTEAFF.

The chain couples TRBV3-1 (or the pseudogene TRBV3-2) to TRBJ1-3, with a tentative D call TRBD1 (5 bases). This CDR3 contains 13 residues. Germline V gene sequence: CDR1 LGHDT, CDR2 YNNKEL (reference sequence). Trimming stripped 5 bases from V and 4 bases from J, with 9 bases between. CDR3 in amino acids: CASSGGIGNTIYF. CDR3 DNA: TGTGCCAGCAGCGGGGGGATCGGAAACACCATATATTTT.

The genes are TRBV29-1 and TRBJ2-3, with a tentative D call TRBD1 (5 bases). Germline V gene data show CDR1 as SQVTM and CDR2 as ANQGSEA. There are 12 residues in the CDR3. The V gene lost 3 bases and the J gene lost 4 bases, with 8 bases spanning the gap. CDR3 in DNA: TGCAGCGTTGAGCAGGGCCCAGATACGCAGTATTTT. The encoded protein is CSVEQGPDTQYF.

At least ten counts were recorded for this clone. V is TRBV4-3 and J is TRBJ2-7; 8 bases are shared with TRBD1. Germline CDR1 and CDR2: LGHNA and YSLEER. CDR3 size: 15 residues. V shed 0 bases and J 5 bases; nucleotides not matched to a gene: 6. CDR3 DNA: TGCGCCAGCAGCCAAGAGCCAGGGGGCGTGGACGAGCAGTACTTC. Translating gives CASSQEPGGVDEQYF.

In this sample, this clone turned up a few times. The chain couples TRBV7-2 to TRBJ2-3; TRBD1 matches at 8 bases. This CDR3 spans 15 amino acids. V lost 1 base to trimming and J lost 6 bases; unmatched junction nucleotides: 6. CDR1 is SGHTA, CDR2 FQGNSA, per germline. Here the CDR3 reads CASSLGTGSVDTQYF. The CDR3 DNA is TGTGCCAGCAGCTTAGGGACAGGGTCGGTGGATACGCAGTATTTT.

V is TRBV6-5 and J is TRBJ1-2, with TRBD1 matching over 8 bases. This CDR3 has 13 amino acids. The J segment lost 4 bases and the V segment lost 7 bases, leaving 5 bases of the junction unmatched. Germline CDR1 and CDR2: MNHEY and SVGAGI. The DNA of the CDR3 is TGTGCCAGCACTCCGGGACAGGTCTATGGCTACACCTTC. It is translated as CASTPGQVYGYTF.

CDR3 sequence reads: CASRDTQGFTEAFF. In DNA, the CDR3 is TGTGCCAGCAGGGATACTCAGGGGTTCACTGAAGCTTTCTTT. This chain connects TRBV6-6 to TRBJ1-1; tentatively, D is TRBD1 (6 bases). V lost 6 bases to trimming and J lost 4 bases, with 15 bases between them. CDR1 is MNHNY and CDR2 is SVGAGI in the germline V gene (reference sequence). This CDR3 is built from 14 residues.

This clone has a single count. In DNA form, the CDR3 reads TGTGCCTGGAGGCCGCGGGGGAACATGCATGGCTACACCTTC. Translation: CAWRPRGNMHGYTF. The V gene is TRBV30, the J gene TRBJ1-2, with D possibly being TRBD1 (5 bases). Per the germline V gene, CDR1 is GTSNPN and CDR2 is SVGIG (reference sequence). Trimming took off 3 bases at V and 6 bases at J, with 17 bases between the two ends. The CDR3 contains 14 residues.

V usage is TRBV5-6 and J usage is TRBJ2-5; D may be TRBD2 (5 bases). V shed 4 bases and J shed 5 bases, with 15 bases lying between them. The CDR3 runs 14 residues. Germline CDR1 and CDR2: SGHDT and YYEEEE. The DNA for the CDR3 is TGTGCCAGCAGCCGCGGAGAGGGCGGGGAGACCCAGTACTTC. This encodes CASSRGEGGETQYF.

In DNA, the CDR3 is TGTGCCTGGAGTGAGGTATCCGGGAATCAGCCCCAGCATTTT. This codes for CAWSEVSGNQPQHF. The rearrangement joins TRBV30 to TRBJ1-5; D is undetermined. Germline values: CDR1 GTSNPN, CDR2 SVGIG (reference sequence). Between the trimmed V and J ends, which lost 1 base and 4 bases, there was a span of 11 bases. The CDR3 covers 14 residues.

Here the CDR3 DNA reads TGCGCCAGCAGTCCTGGACTAGCGGGGACCTACAATGAGCAGTTCTTC. It translates to CASSPGLAGTYNEQFF. This sequence joins TRBV5-1 and TRBJ2-1, with 12 bases identical to TRBD2. This CDR3 contains 16 residues. J was trimmed by 2 bases and V by 5 bases; bases with no gene match: 5. Germline values: CDR1 SGHRS, CDR2 YFSETQ.

The chain employs TRBV11-2 and TRBJ1-3; possibly TRBD1 for D (5 bases). Germline CDR1 and CDR2: SGHAT and FQNNGV. This CDR3 has 16 residues. V lost 1 base to trimming and J lost 2 bases, with 12 bases between them. CDR3 residues: CASSLAPRAPGNTIYF. The CDR3 DNA sequence: TGTGCCAGCAGCTTAGCTCCCAGGGCTCCTGGAAACACCATATATTTT.

This chain uses TRBV5-6 with TRBJ2-2, with TRBD1 as a possible D gene (5 bases). Per germline, CDR1 SGHDT and CDR2 YYEEEE. With 1 base removed from V and 1 base from J, the gap between germline ends came to 5 bases. This CDR3 spans 14 amino acids. Written as DNA, the CDR3 is TGTGCCAGCAGCTTGAGGGGGAACACCGGGGAGCTGTTTTTT. Translating it yields CASSLRGNTGELFF.

The V and J genes are TRBV7-9 and TRBJ2-3, with 7 bases identical to TRBD2. Per the germline V gene, CDR1 is SEHNR and CDR2 is FQNEAQ (reference sequence). The junction had 12 bases not matched to a gene; V was cut back by 4 bases and J by 2 bases. The CDR3 is made up of 17 amino acids. CDR3 sequence (DNA): TGTGCCAGCAGCTCTAGGGTGGGCCGGGGGGACACAGATACGCAGTATTTT. Residues: CASSSRVGRGDTDTQYF.

The V call is TRBV6-1, the J call TRBJ1-2; TRBD1 is a possible D gene (5 bases). CDR1 and CDR2 from the germline V gene are MNHNS and SASEGT. CDR3 length: 13 amino acids. V lost 3 bases and J 6 bases, leaving 11 bases between the germline ends. DNA of the CDR3: TGTGCCAGCAGTGACAGGGTGTCTAATGGCTACACCTTC. Amino acid sequence: CASSDRVSNGYTF.

This chain connects TRBV5-1 to TRBJ2-2, with 7 bases matching TRBD1. Germline CDR1 is SGHRS and CDR2 is YFSETQ. Trimming at V came to 4 bases and at J to 3 bases, leaving 9 bases not matched to a gene. This CDR3 contains 16 residues. CDR3 protein: CASSPMLGGDTGELFF. CDR3 nucleotide sequence: TGCGCCAGCAGCCCGATGCTAGGGGGCGACACCGGGGAGCTGTTTTTT.